This passage covers 25 T cell receptor beta chains from one sample sequenced in a study of low-dose radiotherapy and immunotherapy resistance in tumors. Alpha- and beta-chain coverage of first-strand cDNA came from TRAV- and TRBV-specific primers. TCR amplification used 20 PCR cycles, a constant-region primer and a V-primer adapter. TCRdb reanalysed the reads using MiXCR and keeps one entry per CDR3 protein. The sample contains tens of thousands of distinct CDR3 sequences, roughly a sixth of which appear only once. Indicated time point: before trial treatment. The specimen comprised PBMCs, sampled before treatment. These receptors originate from a male donor with prostate cancer.

This clonotype was seen just once. This may come from a read error, since a much larger clone is one base off. V and J are TRBV29-1 and TRBJ2-5; a weak D match, TRBD1 (6 bases). This CDR3 comprises 13 residues. Trimming stripped 7 bases from V and 5 bases from J, with 17 bases between. Germline CDR1 SQVTM, CDR2 ANQGSEA. The CDR3 is CSAQGLMRETQYF. DNA of the CDR3: TGCAGCGCCCAGGGGCTCATGAGGGAGACCCAGTACTTC.

In its sample, this clonotype was seen many times. This chain uses TRBV3-1 with TRBJ2-1, with TRBD2 identical over 12 bases. Germline V lookup: CDR1 LGHDT, CDR2 YNNKEL (reference sequence). The junction had 7 bases not matched to a gene; V was cut back by 4 bases and J by 0 bases. The CDR3 consists of 18 residues. This CDR3 reads CASSLLLAGGPSYNEQFF. The CDR3, as DNA: TGTGCCAGCAGCCTCCTTCTAGCGGGGGGGCCCTCCTACAATGAGCAGTTCTTC.

This clonotype was counted ten times or more. The J gene is TRBJ1-1, the V gene TRBV4-1, with D uncertain. CDR1 MGHRA and CDR2 YSYEKL come from the germline V gene. The CDR3 extends over 15 amino acids. The ends were cut back, 3 bases at V and 1 base at J, with 12 bases in the middle. CDR3 nucleotide sequence: TGCGCCAGCAGCCAGGCTACAGTGACGAACACTGAAGCTTTCTTT. Translation gives CASSQATVTNTEAFF.

This clonotype has a count of ten or more. The rearrangement uses TRBV19 and TRBJ2-5; maybe TRBD1 (6 bases). This CDR3 has 13 residues. V was cut by 5 bases and J by 2 bases, with 9 bases left in between. Germline V gene sequence: CDR1 LNHDA, CDR2 SQIVND (reference sequence). The CDR3 DNA reads TGTGCCAGTAGTCCCGACAGGCAAGAGACCCAGTACTTC. This encodes CASSPDRQETQYF.

This clonotype was found many times. The J gene is TRBJ2-5, the V gene TRBV6-5, with 10 bases lining up with TRBD2. V gave up 0 bases and J gave up 5 bases; unmatched junction bases: 6. This CDR3 spans 16 amino acids. Germline V gene lookup returns CDR1 MNHEY and CDR2 SVGAGI. CDR3 DNA: TGTGCCAGCAGTTACTCCGGAACTAGCGGGGCGGAGACCCAGTACTTC. This translates into CASSYSGTSGAETQYF.

The sample holds a few counts of this clonotype. One base separates it from a far larger clone, so it is likely a read error. The CDR3 bases are TGTGCCAGCAGTCCCCGAGGGGAGGAATACAATGAGCAGTACTTC. This translates into CASSPRGEEYNEQYF. The chain recombines TRBV6-2 or TRBV6-3 with TRBJ2-7, with a tentative D call TRBD2 (6 bases). This CDR3 has 15 amino acids. Trimming removed 5 bases from V and 7 bases from J, with 21 bases in between. Germline V lookup: CDR1 MNHEY, CDR2 SVGEGT.

At least ten counts were recorded for this clonotype. The genes are TRBV20-1 and TRBJ2-1; D gene unclear. The V and J ends lost 0 bases and 5 bases respectively, with 8 bases between them. Germline values: CDR1 DFQATT, CDR2 SNEGSKA (reference sequence). CDR3 size: 13 residues. For the CDR3, the DNA is TGCAGTGCTAGAGATCATACGGACAATGAGCAGTTCTTC. Translation gives CSARDHTDNEQFF.

This clonotype was observed many times. The chain joins TRBV7-2 to TRBJ2-3; 8 nucleotides line up with TRBD2. Germline assignment: CDR1 SGHTA and CDR2 FQGNSA. The length of the CDR3 is 16 residues. The ends lost 5 bases at V and 6 bases at J; junction bases unmatched: 13. The CDR3 reads CASSPRGGLGFDTQYF. The CDR3 coding sequence is TGTGCCAGCAGCCCCCGGGGGGGCCTGGGGTTCGATACGCAGTATTTT.

This clonotype has a single count. The germline gene is not matched at one end of the junction; a read error may be the cause. The chain uses TRBV19 and TRBJ2-6; 8 bases fit TRBD2. CDR1 is LNHDA, CDR2 SQIVND, per germline (reference sequence). The CDR3 covers 16 residues. CDR3 nucleotide sequence: TGTGCCAGTAGTATAGTCGGGAGGGCTGGGGCCTACGTCCTGACTTTC. Residues: CASSIVGRAGAYVLTF.

This clonotype was found many times. The chain recombines TRBV13 with TRBJ2-1, with a weak D call TRBD1 (6 bases). The CDR3 spans 13 residues. V gave up 0 bases and J gave up 7 bases, with 7 bases separating them. Germline CDR1 reads PRHDT; CDR2 reads FYEKMQ (reference sequence). CDR3 sequence reads: CASSLGQGNEQFF. Here the CDR3 DNA reads TGTGCCAGCAGCTTAGGTCAGGGGAATGAGCAGTTCTTC.

There are many counts of this clonotype. This rearrangement joins TRBV18 to TRBJ2-7; no clear D. V lost 0 bases and J 7 bases, leaving 10 bases between the germline ends. This CDR3 region has 13 residues. The germline gives CDR1 KGHSH, CDR2 LQKENI. The CDR3 loop reads CASSPPRKWEQYF. The DNA for the CDR3 is TGTGCCAGCTCACCACCGCGCAAGTGGGAGCAGTACTTC.

This clonotype was seen ten or more times. V and J are TRBV12-3 or TRBV12-4 and TRBJ1-4; possibly TRBD1 for D (5 bases). The CDR3 spans 14 residues. V lost 3 bases to trimming and J lost 4 bases, with 9 bases between them. The CDR3 is CASSFKGSNEKLFF. Here the CDR3 DNA reads TGTGCCAGCAGTTTCAAGGGGAGTAATGAAAAACTGTTTTTT.

Many counts were recorded for this clonotype. The CDR3 DNA sequence: TGCAGTGCTAGACAGGGCGTGTTGGAGACCCAGTACTTC. This translates into CSARQGVLETQYF. The chain combines TRBV20-1 with TRBJ2-5; weak D call: TRBD1 (5 bases). Germline V gene sequence: CDR1 DFQATT, CDR2 SNEGSKA (reference sequence). This CDR3 comprises 13 residues. V dropped 2 bases and J dropped 5 bases, with 12 bases sitting between them.

This sequence joins TRBV12-3 or TRBV12-4 and TRBJ2-3, with 14 bases fitting TRBD2. J gave up 6 bases and V 6 bases, and 8 bases lay outside the gene matches. The CDR3 consists of 16 residues. CDR3 DNA sequence: TGTGCCAGCAGCACTGGACTAGCGGGGGGCCGGGATACGCAGTATTTT. Protein sequence: CASSTGLAGGRDTQYF.

The CDR3 DNA reads TGTGCCAGCAGACGACTAGCGGGGGCCACTAACACCGGGGAGCTGTTTTTT. This sequence encodes CASRRLAGATNTGELFF. This chain joins TRBV2 and TRBJ2-2, with 12 bases lining up with TRBD2. This CDR3 is 17 amino acids long. Unmatched junction bases numbered 7, after V lost 6 bases and J lost 2 bases. The germline V gene encodes CDR1 SNHLY and CDR2 FYNNEI.

This clonotype was detected many times. The genes are TRBV12-3 or TRBV12-4 and TRBJ2-1; perhaps TRBD2 as D (5 bases). The CDR3 is made up of 13 amino acids. Trimming cost V 3 bases and J 10 bases, with 13 bases left between them. DNA for the CDR3: TGTGCCAGCAGTTTTAGGAGGTCTGGGGAGCAGTTCTTC. It codes for CASSFRRSGEQFF.

This clonotype was detected only a few times. The CDR3 reads CASMKQEALETQYF. The CDR3 DNA follows: TGTGCCAGCATGAAACAGGAAGCGTTAGAGACCCAGTACTTC. The rearrangement links TRBV2 to TRBJ2-5; a possible D gene is TRBD1 (5 bases). The V end was cut by 7 bases, the J end by 4 bases, with 16 bases between. The CDR3 runs to 14 residues. CDR1 and CDR2 from the germline V gene are SNHLY and FYNNEI.

This clonotype has a count of ten or more. The CDR3 DNA is TGTGCCAGCAGCCATAGTCTTTTGGACACCGGGGAGCTGTTTTTT. Its protein product is CASSHSLLDTGELFF. This rearrangement joins TRBV7-2 to TRBJ2-2; D is unresolved. CDR1 is SGHTA and CDR2 is FQGNSA in the germline V gene. V was trimmed by 5 bases and J by 3 bases, leaving 13 bases between them. The CDR3 contains 15 residues. The entire variable domain, with the rest obtained from reference TRBV7-2 and TRBJ2-2, is as follows: GAGVSQSPSNKVTEKGKDVELRCDPISGHTALYWYRQSLGQGLEFLIYFQGNSAPDKSGLPSDRFSAERTGGSVSTLTIQRTQQEDSAVYLCASSHSLLDTGELFFGEGSRLTVL.

This clonotype is medium-sized. The J gene is TRBJ2-3, the V gene TRBV9; D gene unclear. Germline CDR1 and CDR2: SGDLS and YYNGEE. Trimming left V 0 bases short and J 2 bases short, with 7 bases between. CDR3 length: 14 residues. In DNA, the CDR3 is TGTGCCAGCAGCGTAGGGGCCAACACAGATACGCAGTATTTT. It translates to CASSVGANTDTQYF.

This clonotype was observed at least ten times. The chain has TRBV25-1 and TRBJ2-7; a possible D gene is TRBD1 (6 bases). Germline values: CDR1 MGHDK, CDR2 SYGVNS. With 2 bases removed from V and 12 bases from J, the gap between germline ends came to 20 bases. The CDR3 spans 14 residues. CDR3 sequence: CASSEAGTINRLYF. The CDR3 DNA follows: TGTGCCAGCAGTGAAGCTGGGACAATTAACAGGCTGTACTTC.

This clonotype was seen many times. V usage is TRBV7-8 and J usage is TRBJ2-1; D is perhaps TRBD1 (5 bases). V was clipped by 7 bases and J by 6 bases, with 16 bases between them. This CDR3 spans 14 amino acids. Looked up from germline, CDR1 is SGHVS and CDR2 is FQNEAQ. The chain's CDR3 is CASKGSPGANEQFF. CDR3 nucleotide sequence: TGTGCCAGCAAAGGCAGCCCTGGGGCCAATGAGCAGTTCTTC.

This clonotype showed up many times. This chain joins TRBV11-1 and TRBJ2-2, with 7 bases fitting TRBD1. Germline CDR1 is SGHAT and CDR2 is FQDESV (reference sequence). The junction had 13 bases not matched to a gene; V was cut back by 6 bases and J by 6 bases. The CDR3 is 16 residues long. CDR3 protein: CASRRQGREWSGELFF. The CDR3 DNA follows: TGTGCCAGCAGACGACAGGGAAGGGAGTGGTCCGGGGAGCTGTTTTTT.

This clonotype was picked up many times. The rearrangement joins TRBV12-3 or TRBV12-4 to TRBJ2-3; D call uncertain. V lost 6 bases to trimming and J lost 4 bases, with 11 bases between them. The CDR3 totals 13 residues. The CDR3 loop is CASRPYRADTQYF. In DNA, the CDR3 is TGTGCCAGCAGGCCGTATAGGGCAGATACGCAGTATTTT.

Many counts were recorded for this clonotype. The chain has TRBV12-3 or TRBV12-4 and TRBJ2-4, with D uncertain. Trimming pared 2 bases from V and 8 bases from J, leaving 4 bases between. CDR3 size: 11 residues. CDR3 residues: CASSLRDIQYF. The CDR3 DNA reads as TGTGCCAGCAGTTTAAGGGACATTCAGTACTTC.

This clonotype was detected ten times or more. The V call is TRBV10-1, the J call TRBJ2-3, with 10 positions matching TRBD2. V was pared by 0 bases and J by 0 bases, with 9 bases of the junction left unmatched. Germline lookup yields CDR1 WNHNN and CDR2 SYGVQD (reference sequence). CDR3 length: 19 amino acids. Here the CDR3 reads CASSESVLAGATSTDTQYF. The DNA of the CDR3 is TGCGCCAGCAGTGAGTCGGTGCTAGCGGGAGCTACTAGCACAGATACGCAGTATTTT.